Each of the 9 T cell receptor beta chains below was sequenced from the same sample in a study of cytotoxic CD8 clonotypes in ibrutinib-treated CLL. TCRdb keeps only in-frame clones here, not all; method: immunoSEQ multiplex PCR. The sample yields tens of thousands of clones, 60% to 80% seen once. Sequenced here: PBMCs, sampled after 12 months of ibrutinib treatment. All receptors come from a human donor with chronic lymphocytic leukemia.

The chain carries TRBV5-8 and TRBJ1-2; tentatively, D is TRBD1 (6 bases). V dropped 3 bases and J dropped 6 bases, with 18 bases sitting between them. This CDR3 has 15 residues. Germline CDR1 and CDR2: SGHTS and YDEGEE. The CDR3 coding sequence is TGTGCCAGCAGCTCATACAGGGCTTATGTGCATGGCTACACCTTC. Amino acids: CASSSYRAYVHGYTF.

This clone was seen a handful of times. This rearrangement joins TRBV7-9 to TRBJ1-4, with D tentatively TRBD1 (5 bases). Germline lookup yields CDR1 SEHNR and CDR2 FQNEAQ (reference sequence). The V and J ends lost 8 bases and 5 bases respectively, with 12 bases between them. The CDR3 extends over 13 amino acids. CDR3 region: CASSVGLNEKLFF. For the CDR3, the DNA is TGTGCCAGCTCCGTGGGGCTAAATGAAAAACTGTTTTTT. The complete variable domain, with remaining parts taken from reference TRBV7-9 and TRBJ1-4, reads DTGVSQNPRHKITKRGQNVTFRCDPISEHNRLYWYRQTLGQGPEFLTYFQNEAQLEKSRLLSDRFSAERPKGSFSTLEIQRTEQGDSAMYLCASSVGLNEKLFFGSGTQLSVL.

The chain couples TRBV9 to TRBJ2-7, with 12 bases fitting TRBD1. Germline V lookup: CDR1 SGDLS, CDR2 YYNGEE. Trimming at V came to 4 bases and at J to 6 bases, leaving 5 bases not matched to a gene. The CDR3 consists of 14 residues. The CDR3 loop reads CASSLGTGGSEQYF. CDR3 sequence (DNA): TGTGCCAGCAGCCTAGGGACAGGGGGCTCCGAGCAGTACTTC.

In the case of this clone: A junction end diverges from the germline sequence, so it may reflect a read error. The chain uses TRBV10-2 and TRBJ1-6; no clear D gene. Germline V lookup: CDR1 WSHSY, CDR2 SAAADI. The CDR3 consists of 11 residues. As DNA, the CDR3 is TGCGCCAGCAGTGAGACCTCACTCCTCCACTTT. Translation: CASSETSLLHF.

V usage is TRBV9 and J usage is TRBJ2-6, with 9 nucleotides matching TRBD1. The V segment lost 2 bases and the J segment 0 bases; nucleotides outside the gene matches: 3. Germline V gene sequence: CDR1 SGDLS, CDR2 YYNGEE. The CDR3 length is 17 residues. The CDR3 here is CASSVGTGSSGANVLTF. The CDR3 region has the DNA TGTGCCAGCAGCGTGGGGACAGGGTCCTCTGGGGCCAACGTCCTGACTTTC.

This chain links TRBV18 with TRBJ1-2; TRBD1 is a possible D gene (6 bases). Germline V gene lookup returns CDR1 KGHSH and CDR2 LQKENI. Deletions cut 8 bases from V and 5 bases from J, with 15 bases between. The CDR3 extends over 13 amino acids. The CDR3 bases are TGTGCCAGCCGAGGGCAGGGGCTATATGGCTACACCTTC. It is translated as CASRGQGLYGYTF.

This clone was found a few times. In nucleotides, the CDR3 is TGTGCCAGCACCCCCACAGGGTCCTCCTATGGCTACACCTTC. It is translated as CASTPTGSSYGYTF. The V and J genes are TRBV9 and TRBJ1-2, with a tentative D call TRBD1 (6 bases). V shed 6 bases and J shed 4 bases, with 16 bases lying between them. Germline values: CDR1 SGDLS, CDR2 YYNGEE. This CDR3 has 14 amino acids.

This clone appeared a few times. This chain uses TRBV18 with TRBJ1-2; TRBD1 aligns across 9 bases. The germline gives CDR1 KGHSH, CDR2 LQKENI. V lost 4 bases to trimming and J lost 10 bases; unmatched junction nucleotides: 16. This CDR3 spans 16 amino acids. CDR3 nucleotides: TGTGCCAGCTCACTTAACACCGGGGACAGGGAAAGTTTCTACACCTTC. It codes for CASSLNTGDRESFYTF.

This clone was picked up one time. V is TRBV30 and J is TRBJ1-1, with D possibly TRBD1 on 6 matching bases. Trimming removed 0 bases at V and 9 bases at J, with 14 bases between. From germline, CDR1 is GTSNPN and CDR2 SVGIG (reference sequence). CDR3 size: 13 residues. The CDR3 nucleotides read TGTGCCTGGAGTGTACGGGCAGGGGCCCAAGCTTTCTTT. It encodes CAWSVRAGAQAFF.